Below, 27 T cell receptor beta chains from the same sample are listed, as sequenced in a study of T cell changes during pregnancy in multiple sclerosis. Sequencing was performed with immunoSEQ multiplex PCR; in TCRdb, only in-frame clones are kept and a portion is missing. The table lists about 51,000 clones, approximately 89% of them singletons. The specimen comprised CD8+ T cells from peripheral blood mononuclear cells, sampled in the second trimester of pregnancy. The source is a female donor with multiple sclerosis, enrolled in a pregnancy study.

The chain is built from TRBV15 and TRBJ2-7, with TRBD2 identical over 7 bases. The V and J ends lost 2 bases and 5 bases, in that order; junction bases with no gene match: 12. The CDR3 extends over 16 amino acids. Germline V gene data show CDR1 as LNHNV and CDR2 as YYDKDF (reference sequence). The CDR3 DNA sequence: TGTGCCACCAGCAGATTCGGACTCACTCGGGGGGACGAGCAGTACTTC. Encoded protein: CATSRFGLTRGDEQYF.

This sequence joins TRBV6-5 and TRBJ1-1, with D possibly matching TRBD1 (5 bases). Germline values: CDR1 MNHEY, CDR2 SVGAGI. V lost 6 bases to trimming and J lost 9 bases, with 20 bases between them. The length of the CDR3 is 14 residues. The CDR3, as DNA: TGTGCCAGCAGCCTGAAGTGGGAGGGGACGCAAGCTTTCTTT. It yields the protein CASSLKWEGTQAFF.

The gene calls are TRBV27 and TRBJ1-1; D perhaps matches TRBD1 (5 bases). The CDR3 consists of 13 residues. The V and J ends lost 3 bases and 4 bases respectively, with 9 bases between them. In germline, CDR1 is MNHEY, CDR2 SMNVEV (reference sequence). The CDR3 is CASSFGGGTEAFF. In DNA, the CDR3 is TGTGCCAGCAGTTTTGGGGGGGGCACTGAAGCTTTCTTT.

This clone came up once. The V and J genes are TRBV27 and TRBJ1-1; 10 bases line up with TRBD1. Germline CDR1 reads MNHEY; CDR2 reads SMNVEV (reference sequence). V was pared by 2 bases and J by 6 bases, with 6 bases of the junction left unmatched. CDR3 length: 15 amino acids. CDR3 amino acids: CASSLTTGGRSEAFF. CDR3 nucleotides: TGTGCCAGCAGTTTAACGACAGGGGGCAGGTCTGAAGCTTTCTTT.

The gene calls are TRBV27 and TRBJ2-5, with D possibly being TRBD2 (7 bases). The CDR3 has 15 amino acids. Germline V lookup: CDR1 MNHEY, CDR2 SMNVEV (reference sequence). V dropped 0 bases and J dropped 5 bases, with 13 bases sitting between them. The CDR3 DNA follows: TGTGCCAGCAGTTTATCGGGGGGGGCGGGGGAGACCCAGTACTTC. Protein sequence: CASSLSGGAGETQYF.

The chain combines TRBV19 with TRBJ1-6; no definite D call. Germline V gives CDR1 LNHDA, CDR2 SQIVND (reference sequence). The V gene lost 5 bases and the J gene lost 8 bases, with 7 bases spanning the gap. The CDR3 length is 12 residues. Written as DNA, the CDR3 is TGTGCCAGTAGTTCCCGAGATTCACCCCTCCACTTT. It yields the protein CASSSRDSPLHF.

The CDR3: CASRNRGSDTQYF. As DNA, the CDR3 is TGTGCCAGCAGGAACCGGGGTTCGGATACGCAGTATTTT. The chain couples TRBV9 to TRBJ2-3; D is possibly TRBD2 (5 bases). The V and J ends lost 5 bases and 6 bases respectively, with 13 bases between them. CDR3 size: 13 residues. The V gene's germline CDR1 is SGDLS and CDR2 YYNGEE.

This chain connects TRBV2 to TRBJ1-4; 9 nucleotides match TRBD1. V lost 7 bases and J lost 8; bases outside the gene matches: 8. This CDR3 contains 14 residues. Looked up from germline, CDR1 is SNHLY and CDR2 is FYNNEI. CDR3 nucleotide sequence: TGTGCCAGCATCCCGGGACAGGGAGTCGAAAAACTGTTTTTT. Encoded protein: CASIPGQGVEKLFF.

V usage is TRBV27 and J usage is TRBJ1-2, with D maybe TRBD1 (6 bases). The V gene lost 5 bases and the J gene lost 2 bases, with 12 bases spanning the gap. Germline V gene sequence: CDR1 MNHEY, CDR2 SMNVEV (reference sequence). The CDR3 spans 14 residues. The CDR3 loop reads CASSPRQVNYGYTF. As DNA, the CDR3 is TGTGCCAGCAGTCCTAGACAGGTGAACTATGGCTACACCTTC.

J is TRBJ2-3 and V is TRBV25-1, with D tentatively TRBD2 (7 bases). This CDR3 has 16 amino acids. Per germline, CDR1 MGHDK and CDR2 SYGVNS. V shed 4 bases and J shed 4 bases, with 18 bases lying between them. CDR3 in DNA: TGTGCCAGCAGTGCGGACAGCGGGAAGGGAGCAGATACGCAGTATTTT. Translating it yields CASSADSGKGADTQYF.

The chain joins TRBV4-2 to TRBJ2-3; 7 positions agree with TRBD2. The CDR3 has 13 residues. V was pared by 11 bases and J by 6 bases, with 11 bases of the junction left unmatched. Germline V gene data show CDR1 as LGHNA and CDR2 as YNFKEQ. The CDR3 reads CAPGSGDRDTQYF. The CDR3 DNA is TGTGCCCCGGGGAGCGGGGACCGGGATACGCAGTATTTT.

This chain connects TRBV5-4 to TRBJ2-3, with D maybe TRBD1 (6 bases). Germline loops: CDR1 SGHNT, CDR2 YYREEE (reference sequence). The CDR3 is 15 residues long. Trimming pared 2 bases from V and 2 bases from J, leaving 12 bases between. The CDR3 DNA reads TGTGCCAGCAGCTTAGACTGGGGGCTCACAGATACGCAGTATTTT. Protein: CASSLDWGLTDTQYF.

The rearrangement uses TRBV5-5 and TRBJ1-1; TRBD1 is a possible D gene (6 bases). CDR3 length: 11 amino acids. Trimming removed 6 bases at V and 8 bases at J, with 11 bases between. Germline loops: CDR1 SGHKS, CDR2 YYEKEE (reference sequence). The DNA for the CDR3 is TGTGCCAGCAAAACTACAGGGGAAGCTTTCTTT. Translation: CASKTTGEAFF.

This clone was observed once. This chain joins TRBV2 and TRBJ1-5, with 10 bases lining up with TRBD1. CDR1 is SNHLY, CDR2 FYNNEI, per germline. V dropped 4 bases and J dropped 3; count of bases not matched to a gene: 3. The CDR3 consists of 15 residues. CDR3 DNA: TGTGCCAGCAGTGGACAGGGGGCGAACAATCAGCCCCAGCATTTT. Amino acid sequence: CASSGQGANNQPQHF.

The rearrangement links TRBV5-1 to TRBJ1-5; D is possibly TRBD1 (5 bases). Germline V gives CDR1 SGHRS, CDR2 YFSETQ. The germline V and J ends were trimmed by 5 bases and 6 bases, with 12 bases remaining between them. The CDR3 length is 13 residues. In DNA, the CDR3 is TGCGCCAGCAGTGCAGGGTTAGGTCAGCCCCAGCATTTT. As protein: CASSAGLGQPQHF.

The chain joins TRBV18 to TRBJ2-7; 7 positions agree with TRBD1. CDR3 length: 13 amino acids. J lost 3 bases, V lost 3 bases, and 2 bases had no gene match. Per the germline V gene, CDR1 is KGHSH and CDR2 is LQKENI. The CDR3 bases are TGTGCCAGCTCACCGTGGGACAGCTACGAGCAGTACTTC. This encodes CASSPWDSYEQYF.

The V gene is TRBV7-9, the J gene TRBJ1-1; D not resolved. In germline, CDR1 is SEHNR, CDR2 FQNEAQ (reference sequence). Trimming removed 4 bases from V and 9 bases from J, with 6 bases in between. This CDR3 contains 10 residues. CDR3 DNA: TGTGCCAGCAGCTCCATCAAAGCTTTCTTT. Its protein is CASSSIKAFF.

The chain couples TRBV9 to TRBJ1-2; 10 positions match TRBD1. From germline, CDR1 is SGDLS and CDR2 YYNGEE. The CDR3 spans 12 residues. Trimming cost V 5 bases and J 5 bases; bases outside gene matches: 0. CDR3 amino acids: CASRGQGYGYTF. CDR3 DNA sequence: TGTGCCAGCAGGGGACAGGGGTATGGCTACACCTTC.

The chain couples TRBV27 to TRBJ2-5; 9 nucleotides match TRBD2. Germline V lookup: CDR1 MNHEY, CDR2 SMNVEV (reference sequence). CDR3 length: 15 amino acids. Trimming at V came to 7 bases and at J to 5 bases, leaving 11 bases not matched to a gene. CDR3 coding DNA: TGTGCCAGCACCGAGATAGCGGGGGCCGGGGAGACCCAGTACTTC. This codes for CASTEIAGAGETQYF.

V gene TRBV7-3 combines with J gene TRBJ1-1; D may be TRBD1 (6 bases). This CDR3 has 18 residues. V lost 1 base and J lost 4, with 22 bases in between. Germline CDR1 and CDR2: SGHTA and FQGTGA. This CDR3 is CASSLNPLDEGVSTEAFF. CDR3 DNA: TGTGCCAGCAGCTTAAATCCCTTGGATGAGGGGGTGAGCACTGAAGCTTTCTTT.

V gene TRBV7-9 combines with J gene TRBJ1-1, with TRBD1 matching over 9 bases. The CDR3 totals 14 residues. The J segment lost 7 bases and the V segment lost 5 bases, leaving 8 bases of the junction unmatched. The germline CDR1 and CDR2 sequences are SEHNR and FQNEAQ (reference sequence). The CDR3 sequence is CASSPLQGAGEAFF. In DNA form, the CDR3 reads TGTGCCAGCAGCCCCTTACAGGGGGCAGGTGAAGCTTTCTTT.

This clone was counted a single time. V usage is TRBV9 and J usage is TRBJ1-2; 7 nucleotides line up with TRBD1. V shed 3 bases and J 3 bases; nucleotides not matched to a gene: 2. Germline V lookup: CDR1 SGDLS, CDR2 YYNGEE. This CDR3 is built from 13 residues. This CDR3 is CASSGTGDYGYTF. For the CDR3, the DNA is TGTGCCAGCAGCGGAACAGGGGACTATGGCTACACCTTC.

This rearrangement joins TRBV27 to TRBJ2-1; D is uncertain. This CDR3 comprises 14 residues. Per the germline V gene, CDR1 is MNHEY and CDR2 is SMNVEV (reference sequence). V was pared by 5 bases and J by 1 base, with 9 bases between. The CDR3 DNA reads TGTGCCAGCAGTCCTCTCTCTTCCTACAATGAGCAGTTCTTC. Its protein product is CASSPLSSYNEQFF.

Here the CDR3 DNA reads TGTGCCAGCAGCTTGGCCAGGGGCTCCTACAATGAGCAGTTCTTC. Translated, it gives CASSLARGSYNEQFF. The chain joins TRBV5-4 to TRBJ2-1; a weak D match, TRBD1 (6 bases). The CDR3 is made up of 15 amino acids. V dropped 0 bases and J dropped 0 bases, with 7 bases sitting between them. Germline V lookup: CDR1 SGHNT, CDR2 YYREEE (reference sequence).

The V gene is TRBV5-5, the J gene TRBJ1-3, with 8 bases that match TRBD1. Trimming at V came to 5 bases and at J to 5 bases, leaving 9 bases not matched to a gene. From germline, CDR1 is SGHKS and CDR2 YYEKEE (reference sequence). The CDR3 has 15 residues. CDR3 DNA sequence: TGTGCCAGCAGTTACGGACAGGGCGGGAGAAACACCATATATTTT. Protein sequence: CASSYGQGGRNTIYF.

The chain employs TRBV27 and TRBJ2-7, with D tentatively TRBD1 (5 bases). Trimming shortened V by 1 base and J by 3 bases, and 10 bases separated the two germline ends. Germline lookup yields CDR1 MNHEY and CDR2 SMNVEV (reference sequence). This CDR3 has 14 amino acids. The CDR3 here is CASSLWQGVYEQYF. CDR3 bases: TGTGCCAGCAGTTTATGGCAGGGTGTCTACGAGCAGTACTTC.

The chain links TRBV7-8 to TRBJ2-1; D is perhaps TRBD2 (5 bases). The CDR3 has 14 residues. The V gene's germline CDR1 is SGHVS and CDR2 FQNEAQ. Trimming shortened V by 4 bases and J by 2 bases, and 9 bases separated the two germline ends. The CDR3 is CASSSASTYNEQFF. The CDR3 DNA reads TGTGCCAGCAGCTCCGCTAGCACCTACAATGAGCAGTTCTTC.